The present T cell receptor (beta chain) was sequenced within a study of blood T cell repertoires in COVID-19 (dated by TCRdb to about 2020). About the full investigation: Collaborator samples came from the United States, Italy and Spain and covered acute and convalescent phases of COVID-19. The material from the prospective study consisted of cDNA or gDNA derived from T cells, B-cell-depleted T cells, or PBMCs. Subjects who had been exposed to COVID-19, were actively infected with it, or had recovered from it provided the deeply sampled blood TCRbeta repertoires that made up the dataset. The repertoires were made available in a free public database intended to serve as a resource for research on the immune response to SARS-CoV-2. The samples were drawn from the first 160 participants of the ongoing ImmuneRACE study and from about 1,200 subjects provided by 6 global collaborators. Nearly every sample came with metadata listing a de-identified subject ID, COVID-19 status, age in years and sex. HLA class I and class II types, where available, came from metadata supplied by the sample provider rather than from assay-based typing. Broader findings and caveats from the paper: How much clinical and demographic metadata was included differed by source and by participant, and the metadata was provided uncurated.

Collaborating institutions collected whole blood in K2EDTA tubes following their own protocols. For TCRbeta analysis, collaborators shipped samples as frozen whole blood, isolated PBMCs, or DNA extracted from either of those sample types. Comment on this clone: What antigen it recognizes has not been identified. Within one base of it there is no much larger clone, and no base qualities were kept.

The CDR3 runs 16 residues from the cysteine to the phenylalanine. Only the CDR3 DNA stays, 48 bases, in frame from base 1. Per the germline V gene, MGHRA is the CDR1 and YSYEKL is the CDR2. Compared with germline, V lacks 4 bases and J lacks 3 bases; bases without a gene match: 9. The immunoSEQ Assay, a bias-controlled multiplex PCR, was used to amplify TCRbeta CDR3 regions from genomic DNA. Per the original workflow: Nucleated cell counts per sample were estimated from amplification of reference gene primers within the assay. To quantify the absolute abundance of each unique TCRbeta CDR3 rearrangement, sequence reads were collapsed and filtered. For each sample, productive Simpson clonality was calculated as the square root of Simpson's diversity index over productive rearrangements. The table comes from immuneACCESS by way of TCRdb, which keeps in-frame sequences with V and J called. Part of the clones is missing from these tables; in studies checked, under half for an unresolved V gene and the rest for unknown reasons. Clone size and V and J calls were adopted from that table, with D and trimming inferred from the DNA. The sample has some 30,000 clones on record, approximately 91% of them singletons. Roughly 25% of the sample lies in the top ten.

The chain joins TRBV4-1 to TRBJ2-1; 7 of the junction bases match TRBD2. Sample: peripheral blood. The TCR sequence derives from an elderly woman with active or convalescent COVID-19. The CDR3 region: CASSLERTSYYNEQFF. The sequence in DNA is TGCGCCAGCAGCCTCGAAAGGACTAGTTACTACAATGAGCAGTTCTTC.